The T cell receptor (beta chain) described here comes from a study of shared clonotypes between healthy human individuals. This clone was observed a handful of times. Sequencing was performed with immunoSEQ multiplex PCR; in TCRdb, only in-frame clones are kept and a portion is missing. The sample consists of about 1 million clones, about 76% of them appearing once. With 7 bases removed from V and 5 bases from J, the gap between germline ends came to 14 bases. The germline CDR1 and CDR2 sequences are MNHEY and SMNVEV (reference sequence). The length of the CDR3 is 14 residues. The chain uses TRBV27 and TRBJ2-2, with D possibly TRBD2 on 6 matching bases. The sequencing input was memory CD4+ T cells sorted from blood. As to subset: CD45RA-negative fraction. This receptor was identified in a man between 18 and 35 years old in good health. This chain's CDR3 is CASKSGGGTGELFF. Here the CDR3 DNA reads TGTGCCAGCAAGTCGGGTGGGGGGACCGGGGAGCTGTTTTTT.